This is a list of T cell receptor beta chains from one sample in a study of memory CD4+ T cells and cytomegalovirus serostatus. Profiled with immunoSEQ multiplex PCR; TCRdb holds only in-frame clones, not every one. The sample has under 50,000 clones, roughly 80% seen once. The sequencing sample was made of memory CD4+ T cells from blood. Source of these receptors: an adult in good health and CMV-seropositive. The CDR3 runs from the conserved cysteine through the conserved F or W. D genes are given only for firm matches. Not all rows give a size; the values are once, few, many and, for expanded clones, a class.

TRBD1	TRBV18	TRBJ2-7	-	TGTGCCAGCTCACTCCAACAGGGGGCGGGCGAGCAGTACTTC	CASSLQQGAGEQYF
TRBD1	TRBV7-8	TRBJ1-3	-	TGTGCCAGCAGCCCACAGGGGAGGCACACCATATATTTT	CASSPQGRHTIYF
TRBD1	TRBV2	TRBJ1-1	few	TGTGCCAGCAGTGATCGGACAGGGGTGCCTGAAGCTTTCTTT	CASSDRTGVPEAFF
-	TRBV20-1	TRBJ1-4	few	TGCGCGGGGGAGATCGGTGAAAAACTGTTTTTT	CAGEIGEKLFF
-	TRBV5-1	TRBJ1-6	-	TGCGCCAGCAGCCAGGACAGCCTCTATAATTCACCCCTCCACTTT	CASSQDSLYNSPLHF
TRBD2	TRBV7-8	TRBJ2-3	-	TGTGCCAGCAGCACACCGGGGGGAACCACAGATACGCAGTATTTT	CASSTPGGTTDTQYF
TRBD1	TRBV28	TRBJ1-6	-	TGTGCCAGCAGCGGGACAGCCCCTCCCCTCCACTTT	CASSGTAPPLHF
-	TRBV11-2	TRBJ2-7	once	TGTGCCAGCAGCTTCCTGAGTTGGTCCTACGAGCAGTACTTC	CASSFLSWSYEQYF
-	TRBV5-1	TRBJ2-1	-	TGCGCCAGCAGCGACATAACCCACAATGAGCAGTTCTTC	CASSDITHNEQFF
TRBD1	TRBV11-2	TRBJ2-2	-	TGTGCCAGCAGCTTAGTCCGGGACAGGTTTAAGGATCCCGGGGAGCTGTTTTTT	CASSLVRDRFKDPGELFF
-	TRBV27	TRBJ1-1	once	TGTGCCAGCAGTTTATGGGGGCAGGACACTGAAGCTTTCTTT	CASSLWGQDTEAFF
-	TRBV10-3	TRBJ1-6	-	TGTGCCATCAACGAGTCGGGAGCAAGATCACCCCTCCACTTT	CAINESGARSPLHF
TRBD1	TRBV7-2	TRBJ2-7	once	TGTGCCAGCAGCTCGACAGGGCCTAACGAGCAGTACTTC	CASSSTGPNEQYF
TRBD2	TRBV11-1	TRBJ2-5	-	TGTGCCAGCGCCAGCGGGGGTTTTCAAGAGACCCAGTACTTC	CASASGGFQETQYF
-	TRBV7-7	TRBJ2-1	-	TGTGCTAGCAGCCTCTTGGGACAACACAATGAGCAGTTCTTC	CASSLLGQHNEQFF
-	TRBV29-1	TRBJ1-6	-	TGCAGCGTCGCGACAGATTATAATTCACCCCTCCACTTT	CSVATDYNSPLHF
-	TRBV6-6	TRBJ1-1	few	TGTGCCACCGCCTTGGGGGCAGGGAGGATCACTGAAGCTTTCTTT	CATALGAGRITEAFF
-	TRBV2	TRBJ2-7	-	TGTGCCAGCAGTGAGGGAGGGGGGCAAAGGCAGTACTTC	CASSEGGGQRQYF
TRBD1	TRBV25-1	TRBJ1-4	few	TGTGCCAGCAGTGAATATCTACAGGGGTTAGCAACTAATGAAAAACTGTTTTTT	CASSEYLQGLATNEKLFF
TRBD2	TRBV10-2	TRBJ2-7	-	TGCGCCAGCAGCTTTCTGGGAGGGGCGGGCGAGCAGTACTTC	CASSFLGGAGEQYF
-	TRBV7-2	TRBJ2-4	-	TGTGCCAGCAGCTTATACAATGGGAAGGAAAACATTCAGTACTTC	CASSLYNGKENIQYF
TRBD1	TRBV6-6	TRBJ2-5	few	TGTGCCAGCAGACCGGCGACAGGGGGTTATGAGACCCAGTACTTC	CASRPATGGYETQYF
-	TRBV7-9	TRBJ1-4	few	TGTGCCAGCAGCCCAGTTGCGGGGTTTAATGAAAAACTGTTTTTT	CASSPVAGFNEKLFF
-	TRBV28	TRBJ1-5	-	TGTGCCAGCAGTTTGGGGCCGGGACTCCACTCCCTACAGCCCCAGCATTTT	CASSLGPGLHSLQPQHF
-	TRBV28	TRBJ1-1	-	TGTGCCAGCAGTTTGGCGGACCGAGACACTGAAGCTTTCTTT	CASSLADRDTEAFF
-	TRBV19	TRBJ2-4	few	TGTGCCAGTAGTATAGATGTGTGGGGAAGGGGCATTCAGTACTTC	CASSIDVWGRGIQYF
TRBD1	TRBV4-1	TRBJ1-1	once	TGCGCCAGCAGCCAAGCTCCCCCGGGACAGGGGGCGGAGGGGGAGACCACTGAAGCTTTCTTT	CASSQAPPGQGAEGETTEAFF
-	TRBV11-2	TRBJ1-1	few	TGTGCCAGCAGCTTAGGGCGGAACACTGAAGCTTTCTTT	CASSLGRNTEAFF
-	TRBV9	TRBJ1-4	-	TGTGCCAGCAGCGTAGGAGGGACACATAATGAAAAACTGTTTTTT	CASSVGGTHNEKLFF
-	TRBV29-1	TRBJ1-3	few	TGCAGCGTTGCGACCCCCTCTGGAAACACCATATATTTT	CSVATPSGNTIYF
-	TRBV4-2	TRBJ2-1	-	TGTGCCAGCAGCCAAGGGGGTCTAAGCTCCTACAATGAGCAGTTCTTC	CASSQGGLSSYNEQFF
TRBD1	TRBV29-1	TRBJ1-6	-	TGCAGCGCGTCGGACAGGTTTGATTCACCCCTCCACTTT	CSASDRFDSPLHF
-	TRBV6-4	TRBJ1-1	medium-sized	TGTGCCAGCAGTGACTCGAACAGGAACACTGAAGCTTTCTTT	CASSDSNRNTEAFF
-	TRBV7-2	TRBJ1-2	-	TGTGCCAGCAGCTTAGATAGCGGGGCTCCGGCTGGCTACACCTTC	CASSLDSGAPAGYTF
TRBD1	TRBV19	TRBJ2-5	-	TGTGCCAGTAGTGACAGGGTCCAAGAGACCCAGTACTTC	CASSDRVQETQYF
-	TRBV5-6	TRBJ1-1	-	TGTGCCAGCAGATCAAATGGGTTGAACACTGAAGCTTTCTTT	CASRSNGLNTEAFF
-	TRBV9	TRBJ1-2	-	TGTGCCAGCAGCGTAGCGGGAGGCGGAGGCTACACCTTC	CASSVAGGGGYTF
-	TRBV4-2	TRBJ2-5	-	TGTGCCAGCAGCCAAGACGGGCAAAAGACCCAGTACTTC	CASSQDGQKTQYF